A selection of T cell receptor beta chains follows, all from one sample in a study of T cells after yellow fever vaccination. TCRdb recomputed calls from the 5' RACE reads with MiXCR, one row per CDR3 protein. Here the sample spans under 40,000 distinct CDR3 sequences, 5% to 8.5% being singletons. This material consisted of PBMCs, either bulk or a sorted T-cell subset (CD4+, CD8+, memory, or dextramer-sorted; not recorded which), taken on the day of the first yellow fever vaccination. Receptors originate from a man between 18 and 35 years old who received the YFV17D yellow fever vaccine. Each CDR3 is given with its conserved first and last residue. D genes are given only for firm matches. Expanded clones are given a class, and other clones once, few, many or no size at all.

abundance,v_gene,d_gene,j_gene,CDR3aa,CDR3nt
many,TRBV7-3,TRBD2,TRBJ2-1,CASSPLAGSYNEQFF,TGTGCCAGCAGCCCCCTAGCGGGCTCCTACAATGAGCAGTTCTTC
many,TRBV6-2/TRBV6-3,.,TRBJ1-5,CASSHRVIKPQHF,TGTGCCAGCAGTCACAGGGTAATCAAGCCCCAGCATTTT
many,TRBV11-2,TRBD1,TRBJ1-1,CASSTGTGKEAFF,TGTGCCAGCAGTACCGGGACAGGAAAGGAAGCTTTCTTT
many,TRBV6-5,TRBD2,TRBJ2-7,CASSYSGGAGEQYF,TGTGCCAGCAGCTATAGCGGGGGGGCGGGGGAGCAGTACTTC
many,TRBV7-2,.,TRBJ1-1,CASSFSMNTEAFF,TGTGCCAGCAGCTTTAGTATGAACACTGAAGCTTTCTTT
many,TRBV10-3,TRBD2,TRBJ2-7,CAISALAGGPPGEQYF,TGTGCCATCAGTGCATTAGCGGGGGGTCCCCCGGGCGAGCAGTACTTC
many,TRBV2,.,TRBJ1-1,CASSEQGPMNTEAFF,TGTGCCAGCAGCGAACAGGGTCCTATGAACACTGAAGCTTTCTTT
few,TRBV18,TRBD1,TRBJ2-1,CASSPGGQGFDEQFF,TGTGCCAGCTCACCAGGGGGACAGGGATTCGATGAGCAGTTCTTC
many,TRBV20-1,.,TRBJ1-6,CSARMLSSPLHF,TGCAGTGCTCGAATGTTAAGCTCACCCCTCCACTTT
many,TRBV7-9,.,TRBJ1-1,CASSLMTGNTEAFF,TGTGCCAGCAGCTTAATGACAGGGAACACTGAAGCTTTCTTT
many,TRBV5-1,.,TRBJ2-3,CASSVWAPTDTQYF,TGCGCCAGTAGTGTGTGGGCCCCCACAGATACGCAGTATTTT
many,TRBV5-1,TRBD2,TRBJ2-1,CASGTSGDLGNEQFF,TGCGCCAGTGGGACTAGCGGGGATCTTGGCAATGAGCAGTTCTTC
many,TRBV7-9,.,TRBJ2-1,CASSLQGPTYNEQFF,TGTGCCAGCAGCTTACAGGGGCCGACCTACAATGAGCAGTTCTTC
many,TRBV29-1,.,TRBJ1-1,CSVKVQGEAFF,TGCAGCGTTAAGGTGCAGGGAGAAGCTTTCTTT
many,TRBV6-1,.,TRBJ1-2,CASSEPGGYYGYTF,TGTGCCAGCAGTGAGCCCGGTGGATACTATGGCTACACCTTC
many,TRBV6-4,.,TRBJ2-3,CASSDSAGSTDTQYF,TGTGCCAGCAGTGACTCAGCGGGTAGCACAGATACGCAGTATTTT
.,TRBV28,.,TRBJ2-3,CASSPPAVLLGRRPQYF,TGTGCCAGCAGTCCTCCGGCCGTGCTCTTAGGGAGGAGACCCCAGTATTTT
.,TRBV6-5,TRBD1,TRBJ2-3,CASRGQADTQYF,TGTGCCAGCAGGGGACAGGCAGATACGCAGTATTTT
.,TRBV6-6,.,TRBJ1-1,CASRRAGEAFF,TGTGCCAGCAGGCGCGCAGGGGAAGCTTTCTTT
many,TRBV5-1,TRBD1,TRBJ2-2,CASSSGQGVTGELFF,TGCGCCAGCAGCTCGGGACAGGGAGTCACCGGGGAGCTGTTTTTT
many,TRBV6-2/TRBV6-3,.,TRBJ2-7,CASSRTMTEQYF,TGTGCCAGCAGTCGAACTATGACCGAGCAGTACTTC
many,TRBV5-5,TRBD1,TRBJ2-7,CASSLDAGTGGYEQYF,TGTGCCAGCAGCTTGGATGCCGGGACAGGGGGCTACGAGCAGTACTTC
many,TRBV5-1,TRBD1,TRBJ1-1,CASSPDRMNTEAFF,TGCGCCAGCAGCCCGGACAGGATGAACACTGAAGCTTTCTTT
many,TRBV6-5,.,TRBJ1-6,CASSRGMGVESLHF,TGTGCCAGCAGTCGAGGCATGGGGGTTGAGTCCCTCCACTTT
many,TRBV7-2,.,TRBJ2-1,CASSPANEQFF,TGTGCCAGCAGCCCCGCCAATGAGCAGTTCTTC
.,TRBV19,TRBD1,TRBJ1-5,CAVSQGARNQPQHF,TGTGCCGTGTCACAGGGGGCCCGCAATCAGCCCCAGCATTTT
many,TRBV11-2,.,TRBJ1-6,CASSSQVYNSPLHF,TGTGCCAGCAGCTCACAGGTCTATAATTCACCCCTCCACTTT
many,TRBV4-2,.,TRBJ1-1,CASSLTQGAEAFF,TGTGCCAGCAGCCTGACCCAGGGAGCTGAAGCTTTCTTT
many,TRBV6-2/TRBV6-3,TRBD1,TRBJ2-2,CASDPGQGPGTGELFF,TGTGCCAGCGACCCGGGACAGGGGCCTGGAACCGGGGAGCTGTTTTTT
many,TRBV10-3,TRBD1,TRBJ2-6,CANSGTGVSGANVLTF,TGTGCCAATTCCGGGACAGGGGTCTCTGGGGCCAACGTCCTGACTTTC
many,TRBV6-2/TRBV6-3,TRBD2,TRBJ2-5,CASSYGLADQETQYF,TGTGCCAGCAGTTACGGACTAGCGGATCAAGAGACCCAGTACTTC
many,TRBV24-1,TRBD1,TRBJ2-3,CATSDRGQGRDTQYF,TGTGCCACCAGTGACCGCGGACAGGGGAGAGATACGCAGTATTTT
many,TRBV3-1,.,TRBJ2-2,CASSQQGNTGELFF,TGTGCCAGCAGCCAACAGGGAAACACCGGGGAGCTGTTTTTT
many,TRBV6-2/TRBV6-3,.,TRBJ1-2,CASSYSAYREYDTF,TGTGCCAGCAGTTACTCGGCCTACAGGGAGTACGACACCTTC
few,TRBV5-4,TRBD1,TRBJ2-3,CASSLLKGAGTDTQYF,TGTGCCAGCAGCTTGTTGAAGGGGGCCGGAACAGATACGCAGTATTTT
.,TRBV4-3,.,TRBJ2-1,CASSPSGAGLHNEQFF,TGCGCCAGCAGCCCCTCGGGGGCTGGATTACACAATGAGCAGTTCTTC
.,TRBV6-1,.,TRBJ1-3,CASSEYAGNTIYF,TGTGCCAGCAGTGAATACGCTGGAAACACCATATATTTT
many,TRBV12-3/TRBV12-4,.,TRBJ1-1,CASSFERGTEAFF,TGTGCCAGCAGTTTTGAGCGAGGGACTGAAGCTTTCTTT
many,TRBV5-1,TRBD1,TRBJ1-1,CASSLTRQGLGAFF,TGCGCCAGCAGCCTGACTCGACAGGGCCTCGGAGCTTTCTTT
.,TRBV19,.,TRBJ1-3,CASSTGFGNTIYF,TGTGCCAGTAGTACAGGGTTTGGAAACACCATATATTTT
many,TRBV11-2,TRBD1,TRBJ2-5,CASSPGGTQETQYF,TGTGCCAGCAGCCCAGGGGGTACCCAAGAGACCCAGTACTTC
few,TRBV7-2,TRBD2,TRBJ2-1,CASSFRFGGEQFF,TGTGCCAGCAGCTTTCGCTTCGGGGGGGAGCAGTTCTTC
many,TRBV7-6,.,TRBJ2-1,CASSLAGQYNEQFF,TGTGCCAGCAGCTTAGCGGGACAATACAATGAGCAGTTCTTC
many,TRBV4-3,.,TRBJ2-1,CASSQPPGDFQSSYNEQFF,TGCGCCAGCAGCCAACCTCCCGGGGACTTCCAGAGCTCCTACAATGAGCAGTTCTTC
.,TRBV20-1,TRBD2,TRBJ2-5,CSANDGMRGGQETQYF,TGCAGTGCTAACGACGGGATGCGGGGGGGGCAAGAGACCCAGTACTTC
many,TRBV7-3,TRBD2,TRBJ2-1,CASSLDSGGYNEQFF,TGTGCCAGCAGCTTAGATAGCGGGGGTTACAATGAGCAGTTCTTC